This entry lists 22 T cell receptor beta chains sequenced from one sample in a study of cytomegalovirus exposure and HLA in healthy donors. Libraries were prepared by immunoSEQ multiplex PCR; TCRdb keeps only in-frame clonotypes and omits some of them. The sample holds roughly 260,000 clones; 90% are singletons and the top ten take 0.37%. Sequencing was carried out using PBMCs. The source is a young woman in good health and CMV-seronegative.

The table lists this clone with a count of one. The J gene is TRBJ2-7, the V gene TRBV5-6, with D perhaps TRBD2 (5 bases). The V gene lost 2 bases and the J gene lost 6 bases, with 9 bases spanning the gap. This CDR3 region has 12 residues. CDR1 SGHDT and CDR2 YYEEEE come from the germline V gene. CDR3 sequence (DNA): TGTGCCAGCAGCTTATTGGGAGCCGAGCAGTACGTC. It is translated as CASSLLGAEQYV.

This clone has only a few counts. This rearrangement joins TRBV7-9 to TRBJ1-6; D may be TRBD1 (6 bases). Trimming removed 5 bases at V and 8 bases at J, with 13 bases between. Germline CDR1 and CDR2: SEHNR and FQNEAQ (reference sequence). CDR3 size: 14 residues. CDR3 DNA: TGTGCCAGCAGCGGGGGCGCCAACTATTCACCCCTCCACTTT. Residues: CASSGGANYSPLHF. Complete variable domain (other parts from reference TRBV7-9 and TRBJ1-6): DTGVSQNPRHKITKRGQNVTFRCDPISEHNRLYWYRQTLGQGPEFLTYFQNEAQLEKSRLLSDRFSAERPKGSFSTLEIQRTEQGDSAMYLCASSGGANYSPLHFGNGTRLTVT.

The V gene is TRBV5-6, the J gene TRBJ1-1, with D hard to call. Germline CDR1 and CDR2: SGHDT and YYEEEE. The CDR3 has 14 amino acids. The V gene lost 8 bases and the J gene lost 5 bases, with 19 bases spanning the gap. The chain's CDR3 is CARASLKRETEAFF. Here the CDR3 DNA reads TGTGCCAGGGCCTCCCTGAAAAGGGAGACTGAAGCTTTCTTT.

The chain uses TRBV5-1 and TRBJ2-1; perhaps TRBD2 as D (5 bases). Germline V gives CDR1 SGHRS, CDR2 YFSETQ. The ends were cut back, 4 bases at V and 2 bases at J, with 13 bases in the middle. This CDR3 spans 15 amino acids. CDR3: CASSQDLPTYNEQFF. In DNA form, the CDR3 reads TGCGCCAGCAGCCAGGACTTACCAACCTACAATGAGCAGTTCTTC.

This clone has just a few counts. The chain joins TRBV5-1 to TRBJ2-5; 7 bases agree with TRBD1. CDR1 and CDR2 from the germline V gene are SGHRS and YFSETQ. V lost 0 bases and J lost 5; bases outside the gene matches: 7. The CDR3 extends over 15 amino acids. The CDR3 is CASSLELGGWETQYF. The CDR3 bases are TGCGCCAGCAGCTTGGAATTAGGGGGCTGGGAGACCCAGTACTTC.

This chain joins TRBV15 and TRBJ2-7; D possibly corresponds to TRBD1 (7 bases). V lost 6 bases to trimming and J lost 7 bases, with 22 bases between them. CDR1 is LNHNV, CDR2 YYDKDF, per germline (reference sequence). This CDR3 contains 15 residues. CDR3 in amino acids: CATRPVGGTALEQYF. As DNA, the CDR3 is TGTGCCACCAGACCGGTAGGCGGGACAGCTTTGGAGCAGTACTTC.

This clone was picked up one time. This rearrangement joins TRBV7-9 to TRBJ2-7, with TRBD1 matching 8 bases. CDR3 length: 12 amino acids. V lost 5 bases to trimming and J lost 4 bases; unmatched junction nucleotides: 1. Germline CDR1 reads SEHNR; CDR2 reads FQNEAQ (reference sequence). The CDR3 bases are TGTGCCAGCAGCGACAGGGGTTACGAGCAGTACGTC. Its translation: CASSDRGYEQYV.

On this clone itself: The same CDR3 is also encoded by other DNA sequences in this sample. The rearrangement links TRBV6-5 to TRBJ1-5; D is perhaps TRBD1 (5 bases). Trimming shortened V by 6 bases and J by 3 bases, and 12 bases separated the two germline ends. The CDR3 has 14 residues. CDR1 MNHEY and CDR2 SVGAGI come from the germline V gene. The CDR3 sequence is CASSRSRDNQPQHF. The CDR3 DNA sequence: TGTGCCAGCAGCCGGAGCAGGGACAATCAGCCCCAGCATTTT.

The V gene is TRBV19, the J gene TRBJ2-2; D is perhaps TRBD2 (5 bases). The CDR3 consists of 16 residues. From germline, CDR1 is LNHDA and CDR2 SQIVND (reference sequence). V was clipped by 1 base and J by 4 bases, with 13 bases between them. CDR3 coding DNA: TGTGCCAGTAGTATAGCGCTAGCTGTCGCCACCGGGGAGCTGTTTTTT. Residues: CASSIALAVATGELFF.

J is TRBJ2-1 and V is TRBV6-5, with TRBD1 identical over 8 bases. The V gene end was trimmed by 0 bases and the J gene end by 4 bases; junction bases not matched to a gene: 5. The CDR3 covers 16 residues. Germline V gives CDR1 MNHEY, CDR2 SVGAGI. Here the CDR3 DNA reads TGTGCCAGCAGTTACTCTCTGGACAGGGCATACAATGAGCAGTTCTTC. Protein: CASSYSLDRAYNEQFF.

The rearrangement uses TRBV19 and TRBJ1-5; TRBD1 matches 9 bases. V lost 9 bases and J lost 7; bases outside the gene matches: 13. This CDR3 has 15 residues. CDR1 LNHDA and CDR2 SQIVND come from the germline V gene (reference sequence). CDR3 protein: CASQITGGAGQPQHF. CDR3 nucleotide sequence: TGTGCCAGCCAGATAACAGGGGGCGCGGGGCAGCCCCAGCATTTT.

This CDR3 reads CASSPEEPGYTF. The CDR3 nucleotides are TGTGCCAGCAGCCCCGAGGAACCCGGCTACACCTTC. This chain uses TRBV13 with TRBJ1-2; D uncertain. The CDR3 length is 12 residues. The ends were cut back, 5 bases at V and 8 bases at J, with 12 bases in the middle. The V gene's germline CDR1 is PRHDT and CDR2 FYEKMQ (reference sequence).

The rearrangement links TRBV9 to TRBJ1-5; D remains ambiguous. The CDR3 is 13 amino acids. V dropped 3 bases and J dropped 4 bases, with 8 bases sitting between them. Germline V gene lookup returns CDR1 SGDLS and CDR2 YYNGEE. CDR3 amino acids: CASSAGNNQPQHF. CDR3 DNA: TGTGCCAGCAGCGCGGGGAATAATCAGCCCCAGCATTTT. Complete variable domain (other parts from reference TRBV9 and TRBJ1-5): DSGVTQTPKHLITATGQRVTLRCSPRSGDLSVYWYQQSLDQGLQFLIQYYNGEERAKGNILERFSAQQFPDLHSELNLSSLELGDSALYFCASSAGNNQPQHFGDGTRLSIL.

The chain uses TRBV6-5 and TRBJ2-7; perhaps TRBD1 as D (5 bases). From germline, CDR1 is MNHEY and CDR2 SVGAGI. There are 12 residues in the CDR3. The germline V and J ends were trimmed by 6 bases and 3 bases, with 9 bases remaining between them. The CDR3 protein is CASRTAFYEQYF. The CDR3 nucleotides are TGTGCCAGCAGGACAGCGTTCTACGAGCAGTACTTC.

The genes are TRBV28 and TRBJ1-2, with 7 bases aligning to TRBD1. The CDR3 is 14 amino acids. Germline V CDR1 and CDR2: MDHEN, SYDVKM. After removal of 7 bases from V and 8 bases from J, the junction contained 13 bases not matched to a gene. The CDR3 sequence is CASNYRGLSHGYTF. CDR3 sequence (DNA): TGTGCCAGCAACTACAGGGGTCTTTCACACGGCTACACCTTC.

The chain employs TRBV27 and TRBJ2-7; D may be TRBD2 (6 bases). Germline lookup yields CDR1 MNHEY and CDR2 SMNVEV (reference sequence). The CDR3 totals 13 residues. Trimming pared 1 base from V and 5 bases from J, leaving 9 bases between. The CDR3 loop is CASSLLGGDEQYV. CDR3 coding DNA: TGTGCCAGCAGTTTATTGGGGGGTGACGAGCAGTACGTC.

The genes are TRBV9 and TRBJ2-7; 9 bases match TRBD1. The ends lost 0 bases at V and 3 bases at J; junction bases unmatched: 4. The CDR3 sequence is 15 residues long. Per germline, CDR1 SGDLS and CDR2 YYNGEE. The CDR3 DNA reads TGTGCCAGCAGCGTAGGGGACAGGGCCTACTACGAGCAGTACTTC. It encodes CASSVGDRAYYEQYF.

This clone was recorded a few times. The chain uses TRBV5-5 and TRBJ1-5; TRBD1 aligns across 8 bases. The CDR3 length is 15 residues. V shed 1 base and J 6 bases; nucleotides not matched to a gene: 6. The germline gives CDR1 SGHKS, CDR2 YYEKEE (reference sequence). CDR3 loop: CASSLLTGAFQPQHF. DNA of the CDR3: TGTGCCAGCAGCTTGTTGACAGGGGCCTTTCAGCCCCAGCATTTT.

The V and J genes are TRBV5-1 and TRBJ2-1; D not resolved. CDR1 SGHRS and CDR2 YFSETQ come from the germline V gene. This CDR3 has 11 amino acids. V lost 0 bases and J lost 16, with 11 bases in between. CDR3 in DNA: TGCGCCAGCAGCTTGGACAGAATTCAATTCTTC. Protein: CASSLDRIQFF.

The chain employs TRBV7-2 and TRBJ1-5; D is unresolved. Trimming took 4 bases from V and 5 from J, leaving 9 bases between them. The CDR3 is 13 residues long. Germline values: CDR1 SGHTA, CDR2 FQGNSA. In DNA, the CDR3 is TGTGCCAGCAGCTCATACCCGGATCAGCCCCAGCATTTT. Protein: CASSSYPDQPQHF.

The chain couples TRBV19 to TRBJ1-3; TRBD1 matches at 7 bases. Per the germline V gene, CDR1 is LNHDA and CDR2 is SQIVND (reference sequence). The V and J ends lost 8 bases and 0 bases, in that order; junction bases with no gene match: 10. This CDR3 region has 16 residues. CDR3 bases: TGTGCCAGTTGGGGGTCGGGACAGAGCTCTGGAAACACCATATATTTT. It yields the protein CASWGSGQSSGNTIYF.

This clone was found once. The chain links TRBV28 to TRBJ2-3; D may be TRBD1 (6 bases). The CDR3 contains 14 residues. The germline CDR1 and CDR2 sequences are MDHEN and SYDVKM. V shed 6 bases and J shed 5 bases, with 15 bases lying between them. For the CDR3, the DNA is TGTGCCAGCAGCACTCCCATAGGGGGAGATACGCAGTATTTT. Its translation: CASSTPIGGDTQYF.